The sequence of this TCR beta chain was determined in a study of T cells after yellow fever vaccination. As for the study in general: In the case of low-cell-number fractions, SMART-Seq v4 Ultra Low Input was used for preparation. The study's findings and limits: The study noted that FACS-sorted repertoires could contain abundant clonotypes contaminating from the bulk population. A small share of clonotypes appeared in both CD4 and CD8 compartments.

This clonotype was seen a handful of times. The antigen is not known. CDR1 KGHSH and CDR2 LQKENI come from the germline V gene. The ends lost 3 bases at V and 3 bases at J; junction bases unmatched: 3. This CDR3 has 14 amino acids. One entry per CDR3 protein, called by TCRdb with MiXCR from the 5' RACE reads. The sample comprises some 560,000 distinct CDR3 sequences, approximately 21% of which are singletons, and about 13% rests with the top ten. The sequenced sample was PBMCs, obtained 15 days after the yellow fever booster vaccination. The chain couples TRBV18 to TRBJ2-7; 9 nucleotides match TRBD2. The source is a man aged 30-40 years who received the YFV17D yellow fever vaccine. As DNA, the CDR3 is TGTGCCAGCTCACCTGTAGCGGGAGTCTACGAGCAGTACTTC. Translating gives CASSPVAGVYEQYF.